This T cell receptor (beta chain) was sequenced in a study of blood T cell repertoires in COVID-19. Study summary: Sources were T cells, B-cell-depleted T cells, or PBMCs; the material itself was cDNA or gDNA.

The repertoire was sequenced with immunoSEQ multiplex PCR; TCRdb's copy has only in-frame clones and lacks some. The table has a few hundred thousand clones, 85% to 90% seen once. Looked up from germline, CDR1 is MNHEY and CDR2 is SVGEGT. This CDR3 contains 14 residues. J lost 6 bases, V lost 2 bases, and 3 bases had no gene match. The sequence was obtained from a man older than 75 with acute or convalescent COVID-19. The sample was peripheral blood. The V gene is TRBV6-2 or TRBV6-3, the J gene TRBJ1-1; 10 nucleotides align to TRBD1. The CDR3 bases are TGTGCCAGCAGTTACGAGACAGGGGGCTCTGAAGCTTTCTTT. As protein: CASSYETGGSEAFF.